This TCR beta chain is from a study of response to subunit inactivated influenza vaccine. TCRdb re-called the RT-PCR reads with MiXCR, one entry per CDR3 protein. The data show 500,000 to 550,000 distinct CDR3 sequences, less than 7.5% seen once. In this sample, this clonotype turned up a few times. V lost 7 bases to trimming and J lost 3 bases; unmatched junction nucleotides: 12. The CDR3 has 16 amino acids. This TCR was recovered from a man between 50 and 75 years old who received an inactivated influenza vaccine. The sequences come from PBMCs from blood, collected roughly 24 months after vaccination. J is TRBJ1-5 and V is TRBV12-3 or TRBV12-4, with 7 bases that match TRBD1. As DNA, the CDR3 is TGTGCCAGCACCCCCGATCTGAGGGGGCCCAATCAGCCCCAGCATTTT. It encodes CASTPDLRGPNQPQHF.